This T cell receptor beta chain was sequenced for a study of cytomegalovirus exposure and HLA in healthy donors. In its sample, this clone was seen once. Its antigen is unknown. With 8 bases removed from V and 3 bases from J, the gap between germline ends came to 11 bases. Germline loops: CDR1 MNHNS, CDR2 SASEGT. This CDR3 has 12 residues. Profiled with immunoSEQ multiplex PCR; TCRdb holds only in-frame clones, not every one. This sample has roughly 120,000 clones, with 86% found just once. General observations from the study: There were approximately 150 TCR beta chains listed as cytomegalovirus-associated.

Sequencing used PBMCs. This receptor was obtained from a man between 18 and 29 years old in good health and CMV-seronegative. The rearrangement uses TRBV6-1 and TRBJ2-7, with D perhaps TRBD2 (7 bases). The CDR3 DNA follows: TGTGCCAGCGGGGGGGGCCGCTACGAGCAGTACTTC. Encoded protein: CASGGGRYEQYF.